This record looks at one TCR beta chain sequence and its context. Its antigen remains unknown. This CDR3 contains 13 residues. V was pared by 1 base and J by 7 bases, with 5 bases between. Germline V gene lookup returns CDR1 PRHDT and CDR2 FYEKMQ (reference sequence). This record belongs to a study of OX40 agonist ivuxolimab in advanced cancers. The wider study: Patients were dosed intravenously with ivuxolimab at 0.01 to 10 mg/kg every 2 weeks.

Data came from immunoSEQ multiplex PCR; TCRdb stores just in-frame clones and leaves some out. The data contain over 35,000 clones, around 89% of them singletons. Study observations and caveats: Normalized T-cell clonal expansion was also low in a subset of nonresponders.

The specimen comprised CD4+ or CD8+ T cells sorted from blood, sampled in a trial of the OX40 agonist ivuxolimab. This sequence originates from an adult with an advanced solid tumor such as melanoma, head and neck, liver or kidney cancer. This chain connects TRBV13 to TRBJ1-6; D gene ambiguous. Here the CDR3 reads CASSLAENSPLHF. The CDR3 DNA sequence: TGTGCCAGCAGCTTAGCGGAGAATTCACCCCTCCACTTT.